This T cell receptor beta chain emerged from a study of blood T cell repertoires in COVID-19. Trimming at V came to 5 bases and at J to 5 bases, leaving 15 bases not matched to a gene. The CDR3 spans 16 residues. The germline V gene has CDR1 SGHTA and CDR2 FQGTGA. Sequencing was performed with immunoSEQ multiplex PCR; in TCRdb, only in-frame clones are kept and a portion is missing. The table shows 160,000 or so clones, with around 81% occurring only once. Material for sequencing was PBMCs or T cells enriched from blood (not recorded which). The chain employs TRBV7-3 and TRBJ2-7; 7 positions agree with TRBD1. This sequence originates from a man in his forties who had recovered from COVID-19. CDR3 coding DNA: TGTGCCAGCAGCCCCAGAGCCCCGACAGGGATCCACGAGCAGTACTTC. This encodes CASSPRAPTGIHEQYF.